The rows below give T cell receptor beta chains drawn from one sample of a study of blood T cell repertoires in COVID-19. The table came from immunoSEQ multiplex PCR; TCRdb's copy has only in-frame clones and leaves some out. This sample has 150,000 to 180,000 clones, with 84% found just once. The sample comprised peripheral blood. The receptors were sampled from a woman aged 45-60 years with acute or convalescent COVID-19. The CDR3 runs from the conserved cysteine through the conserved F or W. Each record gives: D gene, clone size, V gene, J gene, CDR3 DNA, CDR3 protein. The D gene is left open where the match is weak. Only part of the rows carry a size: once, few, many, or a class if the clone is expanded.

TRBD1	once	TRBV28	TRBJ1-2	TGTGCCAGCAGACTTGGGGACAGGGGGCGAGGCTACACCTTC	CASRLGDRGRGYTF
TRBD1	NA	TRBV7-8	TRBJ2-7	TGTGCCAGCAGCGCCGGGACAGGGGGGCCCTACGAGCAGTACTTC	CASSAGTGGPYEQYF
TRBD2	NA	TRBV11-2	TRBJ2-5	TGTGCCAGCAGCTTAGTGGGAGGGTTCGGAGAGACCCAGTACTTC	CASSLVGGFGETQYF
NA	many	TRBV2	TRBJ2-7	TGTGCCAGCAGGGAGGAGTCCTACGAGCAGTACTTC	CASREESYEQYF
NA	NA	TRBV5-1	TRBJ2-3	TGCGCCAGCAACCACGCCGGCGGGGCCCCCACAGATACGCAGTATTTT	CASNHAGGAPTDTQYF
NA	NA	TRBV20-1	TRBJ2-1	TGCAGTGCTAGTTGGAGGGAGGCTTACAATGAGCAGTTCTTC	CSASWREAYNEQFF
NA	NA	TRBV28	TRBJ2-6	TGTGCCAGCAGGGTTAGCTCTGGGGCCAACGTCCTGACTTTC	CASRVSSGANVLTF
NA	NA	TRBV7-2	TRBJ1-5	TGTGCCAGCAGCTTATTCAGGGGTGAGAATCAGCCCCAGCATTTT	CASSLFRGENQPQHF
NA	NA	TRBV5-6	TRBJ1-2	TGTGCCAGCAGCTTGGCCGGGGTTAGAGGCTACACCTTC	CASSLAGVRGYTF
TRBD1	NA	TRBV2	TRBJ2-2	TGTGCCAGCAGTTTTACAGGGGGCGCCGGGGAGCTGTTTTTT	CASSFTGGAGELFF
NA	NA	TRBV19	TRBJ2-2	TGTGCCAGTAGTATCTCCGGCGGGGGCCGAAGTGAGCTGTTTTTT	CASSISGGGRSELFF
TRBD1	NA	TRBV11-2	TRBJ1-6	TGTGCCAGCAGCTCGGGACAGGGGAGAGCCCTCCACTTT	CASSSGQGRALHF
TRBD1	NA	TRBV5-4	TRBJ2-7	TGTGCCAGCAGCCTAGGGACAGGGATCACCTACGAGCAGTACTTC	CASSLGTGITYEQYF
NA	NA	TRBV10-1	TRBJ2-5	TGCGCCAGCAGCAGACAGTACCAAGAGACCCAGTACTTC	CASSRQYQETQYF
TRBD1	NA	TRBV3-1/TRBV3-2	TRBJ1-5	TGTGCCAGCAGCCAACAGGGGGCTGGCAATCAGCCCCAGCATTTT	CASSQQGAGNQPQHF
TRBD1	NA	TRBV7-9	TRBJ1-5	TGTGCCAGCAGCTTAGCAGCCGGGACAGGGTTTGATTCTCAACAGCCCCAGCATTTT	CASSLAAGTGFDSQQPQHF
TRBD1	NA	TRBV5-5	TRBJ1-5	TGTGCCAGCAGCTTAGACAGGGCGCAGCCCCAGCATTTT	CASSLDRAQPQHF
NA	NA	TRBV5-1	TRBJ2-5	TGCGCCAGCAGCTTGCAAGGCGAGGGGACCCAGTACTTC	CASSLQGEGTQYF
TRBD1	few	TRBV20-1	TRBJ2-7	TGCAGTGCTAGTCAGGGACAGGGATCCTACGAGCAGTACTTC	CSASQGQGSYEQYF
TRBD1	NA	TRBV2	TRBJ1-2	TGTGCCAGCATTCTGACAGGGAACTATGGCTACACCTTC	CASILTGNYGYTF
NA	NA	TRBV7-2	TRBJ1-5	TGTGCCAGCAGCGGGCGACCGGGATCCAATCAGCCCCAGCATTTT	CASSGRPGSNQPQHF
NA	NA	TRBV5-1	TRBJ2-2	TGCGCCAGCAGCTCGGGACAAAACACCGGGGAGCTGTTTTTT	CASSSGQNTGELFF